A single sample is the source of the 20 T cell receptor beta chains below, sequenced in a study of metastatic and nonmetastatic thyroid tumors. Prior to thyroid surgery, none of the patients had received any treatment. TCRdb re-clonotyped the PCR reads via MiXCR. Of under 20,000 clones detected, about 3.7% appear once; the ten largest clones hold around 22%. The source material was tumor tissue. Receptors were obtained from a female donor with papillary thyroid cancer or a benign thyroid nodule (not recorded which). Some clones in this sample may be carry-over from other donors' samples.

The chain recombines TRBV6-1 with TRBJ1-2; perhaps TRBD1 as D (6 bases). Per the germline V gene, CDR1 is MNHNS and CDR2 is SASEGT. Between the trimmed V and J ends, which lost 6 bases and 1 base, there was a span of 15 bases. CDR3 length: 15 residues. The CDR3 coding sequence is TGTGCCAGCAGGATTGGTGGGGGACATAACTATGGCTACACCTTC. It specifies CASRIGGGHNYGYTF.

This clone has just a few counts. The chain combines TRBV28 with TRBJ2-7; 7 positions agree with TRBD1. J lost 3 bases, V lost 5 bases, and 4 bases had no gene match. Germline loops: CDR1 MDHEN, CDR2 SYDVKM. The CDR3 runs to 13 residues. DNA of the CDR3: TGTGCCAGCAGTACAGGGGCCTTCTACGAGCAGTACTTC. Its translation: CASSTGAFYEQYF.

By frequency in the sample, this clone is medium-sized (0.01 to 0.1%). The chain uses TRBV12-5 and TRBJ1-2; no firm D call. This CDR3 is 13 amino acids long. Germline lookup yields CDR1 LGHNT and CDR2 FRNRAP. V was clipped by 8 bases and J by 0 bases, with 10 bases between them. The CDR3 bases are TGTGCTAGTAACCCAGGAGCTAACTATGGCTACACCTTC. Encoded protein: CASNPGANYGYTF.

This clone was counted ten times or more. This chain joins TRBV14 and TRBJ2-7, with a weak D call TRBD2 (5 bases). From germline, CDR1 is SGHDN and CDR2 FVKESK. The CDR3 contains 13 residues. V was cut by 0 bases and J by 3 bases, with 6 bases left in between. The CDR3 nucleotides read TGTGCCAGCAGCCAAGATCGGGACTACGAGCAGTACTTC. Translated: CASSQDRDYEQYF.

The V call is TRBV6-1, the J call TRBJ1-6, with D possibly matching TRBD1 (5 bases). Germline loops: CDR1 MNHNS, CDR2 SASEGT. V was pared by 11 bases and J by 1 base, with 15 bases between. The CDR3 runs to 15 residues. CDR3 in amino acids: CAASRVGSYNSPLHF. The CDR3 coding sequence is TGTGCCGCCAGCAGGGTCGGTTCCTATAATTCACCCCTCCACTTT.

This clone was detected only a few times. The chain carries TRBV5-1 and TRBJ1-6; no firm D call. Germline-derived CDR1 and CDR2 are SGHRS and YFSETQ. The V end lost 0 bases, the J end lost 7 bases, and 8 bases lay between the germline ends. The CDR3 length is 14 residues. The CDR3 is CASSLVSGNSPLHF. For the CDR3, the DNA is TGCGCCAGCAGCTTGGTCTCAGGAAATTCACCCCTCCACTTT.

V usage is TRBV2 and J usage is TRBJ2-5, with D possibly TRBD2 on 5 matching bases. This CDR3 comprises 12 residues. The V gene's germline CDR1 is SNHLY and CDR2 FYNNEI. V lost 8 bases and J 2 bases, leaving 9 bases between the germline ends. CDR3 protein: CASGRLQETQYF. CDR3 coding DNA: TGTGCCAGCGGGCGACTACAAGAGACCCAGTACTTC. The full variable domain, with the rest looked up from reference TRBV2 and TRBJ2-5, is EPEVTQTPSHQVTQMGQEVILRCVPISNHLYFYWYRQILGQKVEFLVSFYNNEISEKSEIFDDQFSVERPDGSNFTLKIRSTKLEDSAMYFCASGRLQETQYFGPGTRLLVL.

V usage is TRBV5-1 and J usage is TRBJ1-1, with a tentative D call TRBD1 (6 bases). The V gene's germline CDR1 is SGHRS and CDR2 YFSETQ. Trimming shortened V by 4 bases and J by 4 bases, and 17 bases separated the two germline ends. The CDR3 consists of 15 residues. CDR3 in DNA: TGCGCCAGCAGCCCAGGACAGCAATGGGTCACTGAAGCTTTCTTT. The encoded protein is CASSPGQQWVTEAFF.

This clone was found many times. This chain links TRBV4-2 with TRBJ2-5; no clear D. V was shortened by 0 bases and J by 2 bases, with 13 bases between the two germline ends. Per the germline V gene, CDR1 is LGHNA and CDR2 is YNFKEQ. This CDR3 region has 16 residues. Here the CDR3 reads CASSQESDGYQETQYF. CDR3 DNA sequence: TGTGCCAGCAGCCAAGAGAGTGACGGTTATCAAGAGACCCAGTACTTC.

This clone was seen only a few times. The rearrangement joins TRBV6-5 to TRBJ2-7, with D tentatively TRBD1 (5 bases). The CDR3 has 14 residues. In germline, CDR1 is MNHEY, CDR2 SVGAGI. V was clipped by 0 bases and J by 3 bases, with 9 bases between them. The CDR3 here is CASSYSRRDYEQYF. The CDR3 bases are TGTGCCAGCAGTTACTCGCGCAGGGACTACGAGCAGTACTTC.

This clone was observed a few times. The genes are TRBV7-9 and TRBJ2-7, with a possible D match to TRBD2 (6 bases). From germline, CDR1 is SEHNR and CDR2 FQNEAQ (reference sequence). Trimming took 0 bases from V and 7 from J, leaving 13 bases between them. The length of the CDR3 is 14 residues. The CDR3 region is CASSLAPGEVEQYF. CDR3 coding DNA: TGTGCCAGCAGCTTAGCGCCGGGGGAGGTTGAGCAGTACTTC.

This clone was seen more than once but under ten times. The chain uses TRBV28 and TRBJ1-6; D remains ambiguous. The CDR3 covers 15 residues. Trimming pared 2 bases from V and 5 bases from J, leaving 10 bases between. Germline V gene sequence: CDR1 MDHEN, CDR2 SYDVKM. The CDR3 here is CASSLTRANNSPLHF. The CDR3 DNA follows: TGTGCCAGCAGTTTAACTAGGGCGAATAATTCACCCCTCCACTTT.

The chain uses TRBV11-3 and TRBJ1-2; D may be TRBD1 (5 bases). With 0 bases removed from V and 2 bases from J, the gap between germline ends came to 13 bases. This CDR3 contains 16 residues. The germline V gene has CDR1 SGHNT and CDR2 YENEEA. CDR3 DNA: TGTGCCAGCAGCTTAGAGGGGCGCCGGGGGAACTATGGCTACACCTTC. It is translated as CASSLEGRRGNYGYTF. The entire variable domain, with the rest obtained from reference TRBV11-3 and TRBJ1-2, is as follows: EAGVVQSPRYKIIEKKQPVAFWCNPISGHNTLYWYLQNLGQGPELLIRYENEEAVDDSQLPKDRFSAERLKGVDSTLKIQPAELGDSAVYLCASSLEGRRGNYGYTFGSGTRLTVV.

There are a few counts of this clone. The chain has TRBV5-1 and TRBJ2-1; tentative D call: TRBD2 (7 bases). V gave up 7 bases and J gave up 3 bases, with 20 bases separating them. The CDR3 is 16 amino acids. The germline V gene encodes CDR1 SGHRS and CDR2 YFSETQ. CDR3: CASGPTGRAIYNEQFF. The CDR3 bases are TGCGCCAGCGGGCCAACAGGGAGGGCTATCTACAATGAGCAGTTCTTC.

This clone was counted ten times or more. Given the absence of the conserved phenylalanine or tryptophan at the CDR3 end, a read error is likely. This chain links TRBV28 with TRBJ1-3, with TRBD1 as a possible D gene (5 bases). The length of the CDR3 is 12 residues. V was cut by 8 bases and J by 4 bases, with 9 bases left in between. Germline CDR1 and CDR2: MDHEN and SYDVKM. The CDR3 here is CASGQSGNTIYS. The CDR3 DNA sequence: TGTGCCAGCGGACAATCCGGAAACACCATATATTCT.

The chain joins TRBV28 to TRBJ1-1; 10 bases match TRBD1. Looked up from germline, CDR1 is MDHEN and CDR2 is SYDVKM. The CDR3 is 16 residues long. The trim removed 6 bases at V and 1 base at J, leaving 8 bases unmatched. The CDR3 DNA is TGTGCCAGCAGCAATGACAGGGGGCCGGGGAACACTGAAGCTTTCTTT. Its translation is CASSNDRGPGNTEAFF.

This rearrangement joins TRBV6-4 to TRBJ2-1; 14 bases match TRBD2. J gave up 6 bases and V 4 bases, and 2 bases lay outside the gene matches. The germline V gene has CDR1 MRHNA and CDR2 SNTAGT. This CDR3 has 15 residues. The CDR3 loop reads CASSAGTSGSNEQFF. CDR3 bases: TGTGCCAGCAGTGCCGGGACTAGCGGGAGCAATGAGCAGTTCTTC.

This clone came up a few times. The chain combines TRBV6-1 with TRBJ1-3, with D hard to call. With 2 bases removed from V and 0 bases from J, the gap between germline ends came to 2 bases. The CDR3 totals 13 residues. Germline loops: CDR1 MNHNS, CDR2 SASEGT. CDR3 DNA sequence: TGTGCCAGCAGTGAACACTCTGGAAACACCATATATTTT. Amino acid sequence: CASSEHSGNTIYF.

The chain joins TRBV6-2 or TRBV6-3 to TRBJ2-7; D is possibly TRBD1 (5 bases). The CDR3 runs to 15 residues. The germline V and J ends were trimmed by 0 bases and 3 bases, with 12 bases remaining between them. The germline CDR1 and CDR2 sequences are MNHEY and SVGEGT. The CDR3, as DNA: TGTGCCAGCAGTTACTCAGAGACAGACCTCTACGAGCAGTACTTC. As protein: CASSYSETDLYEQYF.

This clone is labeled medium-sized. The CDR3 sequence is CASTGENDQPQHF. CDR3 DNA: TGTGCCAGCACGGGGGAAAACGATCAGCCCCAGCATTTT. The genes are TRBV6-1 and TRBJ1-5; weak D call: TRBD1 (5 bases). The CDR3 covers 13 residues. The germline V gene encodes CDR1 MNHNS and CDR2 SASEGT. Trimming shortened V by 7 bases and J by 5 bases, and 12 bases separated the two germline ends.